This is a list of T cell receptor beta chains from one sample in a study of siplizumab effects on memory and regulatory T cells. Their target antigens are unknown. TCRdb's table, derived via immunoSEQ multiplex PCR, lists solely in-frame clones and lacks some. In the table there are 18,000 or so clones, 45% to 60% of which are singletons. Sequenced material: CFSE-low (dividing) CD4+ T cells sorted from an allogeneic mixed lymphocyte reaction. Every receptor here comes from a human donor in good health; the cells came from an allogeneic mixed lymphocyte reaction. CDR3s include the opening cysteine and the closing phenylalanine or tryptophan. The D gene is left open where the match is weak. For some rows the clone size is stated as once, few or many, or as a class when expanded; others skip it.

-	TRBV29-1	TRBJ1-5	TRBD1	TGCAGCGTTCTACTGTCGGGACAGGGCCATCAGCCCCAGCATTTT	CSVLLSGQGHQPQHF
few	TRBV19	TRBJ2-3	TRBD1	TGTGCCAGTCAACCTCGGGACAGGGGGCAGTTCGCAGATACGCAGTATTTT	CASQPRDRGQFADTQYF
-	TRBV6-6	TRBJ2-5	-	TGTGCCAGCAGTCGGACAGAAGAGACCCAGTACTTC	CASSRTEETQYF
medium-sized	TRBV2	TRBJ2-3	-	TGTGCCAGCAGTGAGGGCGGGGCAGATACGCAGTATTTT	CASSEGGADTQYF
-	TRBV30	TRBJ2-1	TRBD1	TGTGCCTGGAGCCCCGGACAGGGGAAAGACAATGAGCAGTTCTTC	CAWSPGQGKDNEQFF
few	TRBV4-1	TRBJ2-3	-	TGCGCCAGCAGCCGGGCAATCGGTGCAGATACGCAGTATTTT	CASSRAIGADTQYF
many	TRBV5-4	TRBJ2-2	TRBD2	TGTGCCAGCAGAACGGGGGGGAACACCGGGGAGCTGTTTTTT	CASRTGGNTGELFF
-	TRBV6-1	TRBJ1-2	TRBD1	TGTGCCATCAGTGACCCCGGGACAGGGGACGGCTACACCTTC	CAISDPGTGDGYTF
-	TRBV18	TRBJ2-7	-	TGTGCCAGCTCACCCCTCTCCTACGAGCAGTACTTC	CASSPLSYEQYF
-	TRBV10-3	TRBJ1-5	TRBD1	TGTGCCACAACCCGGGACAGGGGACAGCCCCAGCATTTT	CATTRDRGQPQHF
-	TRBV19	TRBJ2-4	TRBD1	TGTGCCAGTAGTGGGACAGGGGGAGGTAACATTCAGTACTTC	CASSGTGGGNIQYF
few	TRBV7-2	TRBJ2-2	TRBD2	TGTGCCAGCAGCGGCCGGGGGGGGCCGACCGCCGGGGAGCTGTTTTTT	CASSGRGGPTAGELFF
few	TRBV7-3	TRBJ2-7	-	TGTGCCAGCAGCTTAGGTAGCGGCGCCGCCTACGAGCAGTACTTC	CASSLGSGAAYEQYF
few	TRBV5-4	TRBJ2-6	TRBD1	TGTGCCAGCAGCCCCGCGGCGCCAACAGGGGCTGGGGCCAACGTCCTGACTTTC	CASSPAAPTGAGANVLTF
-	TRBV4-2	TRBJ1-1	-	TGTGCCAGCAGCCAAGTCGGCTCGGGTTACACTGAAGCTTTCTTT	CASSQVGSGYTEAFF
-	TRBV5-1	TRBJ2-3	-	TGCGCCAGCAGGGCAAACGGGGGAAGCACAGATACGCAGTATTTT	CASRANGGSTDTQYF
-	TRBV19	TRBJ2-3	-	TGTGCCAGTAGTAGGAGGGGTGATACGCAGTATTTT	CASSRRGDTQYF
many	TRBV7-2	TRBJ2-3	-	TGTGCCAGCAGCTTAGGCCCAGCAGTCGCAGATACGCAGTATTTT	CASSLGPAVADTQYF
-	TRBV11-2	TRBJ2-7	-	TGTGCCAGCAGCTTAGCTCCGGGCTACGAGCAGTACTTC	CASSLAPGYEQYF
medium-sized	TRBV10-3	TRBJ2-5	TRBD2	TGTGCCATCAGTGAAGCGGGCACAGCGGGGGGGCAAGAGACCCAGTACTTC	CAISEAGTAGGQETQYF
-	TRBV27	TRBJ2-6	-	TGTGCCAGCAGGGCTCACTCTGGGGCCAACGTCCTGACTTTC	CASRAHSGANVLTF
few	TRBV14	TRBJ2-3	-	TGTGCCAGCAGCCAAGATGTAATAGCGATCGGTACAGATACGCAGTATTTT	CASSQDVIAIGTDTQYF
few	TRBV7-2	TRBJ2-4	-	TGTGCCAGCAGCGCAGGGTCTGTAGCCAAAAACATTCAGTACTTC	CASSAGSVAKNIQYF
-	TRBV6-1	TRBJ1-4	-	TGTGCCAGCAGTGGGGGAGTTTCTGAAAAACTGTTTTTT	CASSGGVSEKLFF
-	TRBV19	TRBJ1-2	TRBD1	TGTGCCAGTAGTCCAGACAGGGGTTACGGCTACACCTTC	CASSPDRGYGYTF
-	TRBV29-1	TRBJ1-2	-	TGCAGCGTTGAAGAGACAGATTATGGCTACACCTTC	CSVEETDYGYTF
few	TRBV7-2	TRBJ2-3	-	TGTGCCAGCAGCATTAACACAGATACGCAGTATTTT	CASSINTDTQYF
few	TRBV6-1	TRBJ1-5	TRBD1	TGTGCCAGCAACTTCATCGGGACAGCGGAGGCCCAGCATTTT	CASNFIGTAEAQHF
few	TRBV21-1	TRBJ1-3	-	TGTGCCAGCAGCAAAGGAGGGTTTGGGACCATATATTTT	CASSKGGFGTIYF
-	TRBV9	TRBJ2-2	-	TGTGCCAGCAGCTCTGGACACACCGGGGAGCTGTTTTTT	CASSSGHTGELFF
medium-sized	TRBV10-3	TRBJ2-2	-	TGTGCCATCAGACCCTCAGAAGGATCCGGGGAGCTGTTTTTT	CAIRPSEGSGELFF
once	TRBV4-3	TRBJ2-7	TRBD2	TGCGCCAGCAGCCAAGCCCAGCGGGGGGGGTCTGGTGAGCAGTACTTC	CASSQAQRGGSGEQYF
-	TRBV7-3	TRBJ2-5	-	TGTGCCAGCAGCCCCTTGGGGGCTTCAGAGACCCAGTACTTC	CASSPLGASETQYF
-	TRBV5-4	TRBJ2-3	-	TGTGCCAGCAGCCCCTTCGGGGGGCGCACAGATACGCAGTATTTT	CASSPFGGRTDTQYF
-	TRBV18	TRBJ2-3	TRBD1	TGTGCCAGCTCACCACCGGGACAGGGAACCTATACGCAGTATTTT	CASSPPGQGTYTQYF
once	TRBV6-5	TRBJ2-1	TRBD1	TGTGCCAGCAGCAGACAGGGGGGCTACAATGAGCAGTTCTTC	CASSRQGGYNEQFF
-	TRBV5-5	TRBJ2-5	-	TGTGCCAGCAGCTCCTTAGGAATAGAAGGAGAGACCCAGTACTTC	CASSSLGIEGETQYF
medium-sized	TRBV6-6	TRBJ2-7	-	TGTGCCACGCTAAGGGGCGATACCTACGAGCAGTACTTC	CATLRGDTYEQYF
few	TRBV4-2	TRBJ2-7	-	TGTGCCAGCAGCCAAGTAAGACAGGTCGGGTACGAGCAGTACTTC	CASSQVRQVGYEQYF
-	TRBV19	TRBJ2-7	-	TGTGCCAGTAGTATTGGACAAGCCAGCTACGAGCAGTACTTC	CASSIGQASYEQYF
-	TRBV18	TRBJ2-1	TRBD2	TGTGCCAGCTCACCACGTGTGGGACTAGCGGGGGGCCCCGTGGGCGAGCAGTTCTTC	CASSPRVGLAGGPVGEQFF
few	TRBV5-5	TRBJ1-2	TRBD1	TGTGCCAGCAGCTTGATGGGACAGGGAATCTATGGCTACACCTTC	CASSLMGQGIYGYTF
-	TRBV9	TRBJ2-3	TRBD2	TGTGCCAGCAGCGTAGGACTAGCGGGGGCGCTCACAGATACGCAGTATTTT	CASSVGLAGALTDTQYF
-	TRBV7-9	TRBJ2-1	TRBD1	TGTGCCAGCAGCCATGACAGGGGGGTGTACAATGAGCAGTTCTTC	CASSHDRGVYNEQFF
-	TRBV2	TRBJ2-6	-	TGTGCCAGCACCATGGGGGGAACTGGGGCCAACGTCCTGACTTTC	CASTMGGTGANVLTF
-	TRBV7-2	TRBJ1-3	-	TGTGCCAGCAGCTTATTTTCGGGAGCTGGAAACACCATATATTTT	CASSLFSGAGNTIYF
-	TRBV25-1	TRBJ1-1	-	TGTGCCAGCAGTGAGGTCGGCAGTCAAGGGGTCACTGAAGCTTTCTTT	CASSEVGSQGVTEAFF
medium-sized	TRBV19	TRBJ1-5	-	TGTGCCAGTAGTATTGGGGCAGGGGTGCATTTT	CASSIGAGVHF
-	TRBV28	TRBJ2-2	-	TGTGCCAGCAGACACCAGAACACCGGGGAGCTGTTTTTT	CASRHQNTGELFF
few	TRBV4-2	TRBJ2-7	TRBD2	TGTGCCAGCAGCCAAGAAAGGCTCGGGGGGTACGAGCAGTACTTC	CASSQERLGGYEQYF
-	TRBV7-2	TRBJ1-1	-	TGTGCCAGCAGCTCAGGGGTTGGCACTGAAGCTTTCTTT	CASSSGVGTEAFF
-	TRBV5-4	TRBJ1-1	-	TGTGCCAGCAGCTGGTCTTGGGGGACTGAAGCTTTCTTT	CASSWSWGTEAFF
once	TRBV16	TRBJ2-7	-	TGTGCCAGCAGCCCCCAGAGGGTGGGGTTCGACGAGCAGTACTTC	CASSPQRVGFDEQYF
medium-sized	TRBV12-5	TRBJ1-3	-	TGTGCTAGTGGTTCACGAGACACCATATATTTT	CASGSRDTIYF
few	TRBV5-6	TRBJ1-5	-	TGTGCCAGCAGCACAGTGAATCAGCCCCAGCATTTT	CASSTVNQPQHF